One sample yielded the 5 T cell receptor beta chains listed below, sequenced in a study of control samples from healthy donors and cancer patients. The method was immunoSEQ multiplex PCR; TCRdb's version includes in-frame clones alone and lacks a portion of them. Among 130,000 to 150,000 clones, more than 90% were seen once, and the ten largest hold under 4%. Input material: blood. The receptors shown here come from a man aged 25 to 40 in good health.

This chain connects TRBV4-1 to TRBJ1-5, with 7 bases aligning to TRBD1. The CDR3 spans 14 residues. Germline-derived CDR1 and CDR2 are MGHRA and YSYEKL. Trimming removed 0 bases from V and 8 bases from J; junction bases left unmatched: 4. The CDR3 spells CASSQEGGAEPQHF. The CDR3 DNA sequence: TGCGCCAGCAGCCAAGAAGGGGGCGCAGAGCCCCAGCATTTT.

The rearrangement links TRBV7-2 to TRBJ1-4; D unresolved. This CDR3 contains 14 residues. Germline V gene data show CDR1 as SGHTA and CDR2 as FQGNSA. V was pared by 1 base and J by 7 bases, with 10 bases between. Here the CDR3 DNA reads TGTGCCAGCAGCTTAGATAACGTTGTTGAAAAACTGTTTTTT. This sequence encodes CASSLDNVVEKLFF.

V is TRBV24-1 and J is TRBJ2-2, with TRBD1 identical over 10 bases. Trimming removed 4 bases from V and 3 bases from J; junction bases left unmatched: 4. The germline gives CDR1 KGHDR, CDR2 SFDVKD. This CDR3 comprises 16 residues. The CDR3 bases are TGTGCCACCAGTGAGACAGGGGGCGGGTACACCGGGGAGCTGTTTTTT. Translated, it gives CATSETGGGYTGELFF.

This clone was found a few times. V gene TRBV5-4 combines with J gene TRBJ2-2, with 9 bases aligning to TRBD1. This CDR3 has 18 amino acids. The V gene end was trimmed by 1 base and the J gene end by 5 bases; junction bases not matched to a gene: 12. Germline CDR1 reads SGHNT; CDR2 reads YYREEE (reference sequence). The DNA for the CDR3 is TGTGCCAGCAGCTTGCTACAGGGGGCGACTAGCAGGACCGGGGAGCTGTTTTTT. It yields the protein CASSLLQGATSRTGELFF. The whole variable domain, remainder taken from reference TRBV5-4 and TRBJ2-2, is ETGVTQSPTHLIKTRGQQVTLRCSSQSGHNTVSWYQQALGQGPQFIFQYYREEENGRGNFPPRFSGLQFPNYSSELNVNALELDDSALYLCASSLLQGATSRTGELFFGEGSRLTVL.

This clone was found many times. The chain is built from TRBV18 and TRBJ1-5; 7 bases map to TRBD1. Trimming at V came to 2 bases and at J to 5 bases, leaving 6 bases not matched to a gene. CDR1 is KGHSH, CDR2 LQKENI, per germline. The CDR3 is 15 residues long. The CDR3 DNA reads TGTGCCAGCTCACCAGAACAGGGGCAGGATCAGCCCCAGCATTTT. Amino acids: CASSPEQGQDQPQHF.